A single sample is the source of the 19 T cell receptor beta chains below, sequenced in a study of response to subunit inactivated influenza vaccine. TCRdb analysed the RT-PCR reads with MiXCR anew, one entry per CDR3 protein. The sample has under 850,000 distinct CDR3 sequences; around a sixth are singletons. Specimen: PBMCs from blood, collected about 5 days after vaccination. These receptors all come from a middle-aged man who received an inactivated influenza vaccine.

V is TRBV24-1 and J is TRBJ2-3; 9 bases are a match to TRBD2. This CDR3 comprises 17 residues. V lost 2 bases, J lost 2 bases, and 7 bases stayed unmatched. CDR1 is KGHDR, CDR2 SFDVKD, per germline. This chain's CDR3 is CATSDYPSGTNTDTQYF. DNA of the CDR3: TGTGCCACCAGTGATTATCCTAGCGGGACTAACACAGATACGCAGTATTTT.

The genes are TRBV9 and TRBJ2-3; TRBD1 might be the D (5 bases). Per germline, CDR1 SGDLS and CDR2 YYNGEE. The CDR3 has 15 residues. Trimming pared 3 bases from V and 2 bases from J, leaving 13 bases between. CDR3: CASSGTLSNTDTQYF. The CDR3 nucleotides are TGTGCCAGCAGCGGGACACTGTCTAACACAGATACGCAGTATTTT.

The table lists this clonotype with many counts. The genes are TRBV20-1 and TRBJ2-3, with 9 bases fitting TRBD1. The CDR3 runs 16 residues. Trimming cost V 5 bases and J 1 base; bases outside gene matches: 10. Germline V lookup: CDR1 DFQATT, CDR2 SNEGSKA (reference sequence). The CDR3 region is CSAHRGPSGRTDTQYF. CDR3 in DNA: TGCAGTGCTCACAGGGGGCCCAGCGGGCGCACAGATACGCAGTATTTT.

This clonotype was seen at least ten times. J is TRBJ2-3 and V is TRBV11-2, with D uncertain. The V and J ends lost 1 base and 6 bases respectively, with 11 bases between them. From germline, CDR1 is SGHAT and CDR2 FQNNGV. The CDR3 contains 14 residues. The DNA of the CDR3 is TGTGCCAGCAGCTTAGGGCTATTGACGGATACGCAGTATTTT. As protein: CASSLGLLTDTQYF.

This clonotype was seen a handful of times. The chain links TRBV5-1 to TRBJ1-1; TRBD1 matches 9 bases. CDR1 is SGHRS and CDR2 is YFSETQ in the germline V gene. This CDR3 has 16 residues. With V trimmed by 4 bases and J by 8 bases, 15 bases remained unmatched. CDR3 amino acids: CASSRGQGTRGEEAFF. Here the CDR3 DNA reads TGCGCCAGCAGCCGCGGACAGGGGACGCGCGGTGAAGAAGCTTTCTTT. The full variable domain, in which reference TRBV5-1 and TRBJ1-1 provide the parts outside the CDR3, is KAGVTQTPRYLIKTRGQQVTLSCSPISGHRSVSWYQQTPGQGLQFLFEYFSETQRNKGNFPGRFSGRQFSNSRSEMNVSTLELGDSALYLCASSRGQGTRGEEAFFGQGTRLTVV.

This chain joins TRBV20-1 and TRBJ1-1; unclear D gene. V was shortened by 4 bases and J by 6 bases, with 12 bases between the two germline ends. This CDR3 region has 12 residues. Germline V gene data show CDR1 as DFQATT and CDR2 as SNEGSKA (reference sequence). The CDR3 nucleotides read TGCAGTGCTATCATTGGGTCCCCTGAAGCTTTCTTT. It codes for CSAIIGSPEAFF.

There are a few counts of this clonotype. V is TRBV25-1 and J is TRBJ2-7, with D perhaps being TRBD1 or TRBD2 (7 bases each). Germline V gene lookup returns CDR1 MGHDK and CDR2 SYGVNS. V dropped 10 bases and J dropped 3 bases, with 19 bases sitting between them. The CDR3 sequence is 14 residues long. Here the CDR3 DNA reads TGTGCCACCGAATATGGGGGGGACAGCTACGAGCAGTACTTC. Protein product: CATEYGGDSYEQYF.

The chain links TRBV4-1 to TRBJ2-5, with 9 bases identical to TRBD2. This CDR3 is built from 16 residues. The V gene end was trimmed by 2 bases and the J gene end by 4 bases; junction bases not matched to a gene: 8. CDR1 MGHRA and CDR2 YSYEKL come from the germline V gene. The CDR3, as DNA: TGCGCCAGCAGCCAAACTGGAGCGGGGGGCGGAGAGACCCAGTACTTC. Translated, it gives CASSQTGAGGGETQYF.

V and J are TRBV7-7 and TRBJ2-1; maybe TRBD2 (5 bases). CDR1 SSHAT and CDR2 FNYEAQ come from the germline V gene (reference sequence). The CDR3 totals 14 residues. The CDR3: CAGSLRGTYNEQFF. The CDR3 nucleotides are TGTGCTGGCAGCTTACGGGGTACATACAATGAGCAGTTCTTC.

The chain is built from TRBV27 and TRBJ2-1, with D possibly matching TRBD2 (6 bases). Germline values: CDR1 MNHEY, CDR2 SMNVEV (reference sequence). This CDR3 is built from 15 residues. The germline V and J ends were trimmed by 5 bases and 0 bases, with 11 bases remaining between them. The CDR3 reads CASSARDFSYNEQFF. Here the CDR3 DNA reads TGTGCCAGCAGTGCGCGGGACTTCTCCTACAATGAGCAGTTCTTC.

This clonotype was seen a few times. DNA of the CDR3: TGCGCCAGCAGCCTCCAAGCGGGGGTAGATACGCAGTATTTT. Translation: CASSLQAGVDTQYF. The genes are TRBV5-1 and TRBJ2-3, with 8 bases fitting TRBD2. The CDR3 loop spans 14 amino acids. CDR1 and CDR2 from the germline V gene are SGHRS and YFSETQ. J was trimmed by 5 bases and V by 4 bases; bases with no gene match: 6.

The chain links TRBV18 to TRBJ2-7, with D hard to call. V was trimmed by 5 bases and J by 2 bases, leaving 7 bases between them. Germline V CDR1 and CDR2: KGHSH, LQKENI. CDR3 length: 12 residues. CDR3 amino acids: CASSGRTYEQYF. The DNA for the CDR3 is TGTGCCAGCTCAGGTAGAACCTACGAGCAGTACTTC.

CDR3 sequence reads: CASSLEPAGAYNEQFF. The CDR3 region has the DNA TGCGCCAGCAGCTTGGAGCCAGCGGGGGCCTACAATGAGCAGTTCTTC. The chain combines TRBV5-1 with TRBJ2-1; 8 bases align to TRBD2. The trim removed 0 bases at V and 2 bases at J, leaving 4 bases unmatched. CDR1 is SGHRS, CDR2 YFSETQ, per germline. The CDR3 is made up of 16 amino acids.

V gene TRBV28 combines with J gene TRBJ2-2, with 9 bases fitting TRBD1. Germline assignment: CDR1 MDHEN and CDR2 SYDVKM. J lost 4 bases, V lost 4 bases, and 16 bases had no gene match. CDR3 length: 19 amino acids. The DNA for the CDR3 is TGTGCCAGCAGTTCCTCCCACCTGGACAGGGGTCGATTCACCGGGGAGCTGTTTTTT. Protein product: CASSSSHLDRGRFTGELFF.

The V gene is TRBV20-1, the J gene TRBJ2-7; a possible D gene is TRBD2 (5 bases). CDR1 and CDR2 (germline): DFQATT, SNEGSKA (reference sequence). This CDR3 comprises 15 residues. The V end was cut by 0 bases, the J end by 0 bases, with 12 bases between. This CDR3 reads CSARDTSGSSYEQYF. CDR3 DNA: TGCAGTGCTAGAGATACGAGCGGAAGCTCCTACGAGCAGTACTTC.

There are many counts of this clonotype. As DNA, the CDR3 is TGCGCCAGCAGGAGGGGACACAATGAGCAGTTCTTC. Translating it yields CASRRGHNEQFF. This rearrangement joins TRBV5-1 to TRBJ2-1, with D perhaps assigned TRBD1 or TRBD2 (5 bases each). The germline gives CDR1 SGHRS, CDR2 YFSETQ. The CDR3 is 12 residues long. V lost 5 bases, J lost 5 bases, and 8 bases lay in between.

This clonotype came up many times. The chain joins TRBV4-1 to TRBJ2-7; 12 positions agree with TRBD2. The germline V gene encodes CDR1 MGHRA and CDR2 YSYEKL. Trimming removed 4 bases from V and 2 bases from J; junction bases left unmatched: 3. The CDR3 has 15 amino acids. The CDR3 region is CASSRTSGKTYEQYF. Here the CDR3 DNA reads TGCGCCAGCAGCCGGACTAGCGGGAAGACCTACGAGCAGTACTTC.

The chain recombines TRBV5-1 with TRBJ2-3, with TRBD1 identical over 8 bases. The CDR3 consists of 16 residues. V shed 5 bases, J shed 3 bases, and the junction held 11 bases outside the gene matches. The germline V gene has CDR1 SGHRS and CDR2 YFSETQ. The CDR3 DNA is TGCGCCAGCAGATCCACAGGGGGATTCAGTACAGATACGCAGTATTTT. This encodes CASRSTGGFSTDTQYF.

This clonotype turned up a few times. V usage is TRBV5-6 and J usage is TRBJ2-3; D possibly corresponds to TRBD2 (5 bases). Germline V gene sequence: CDR1 SGHDT, CDR2 YYEEEE. Deletions cut 2 bases from V and 0 bases from J, with 10 bases between. This CDR3 has 15 amino acids. The CDR3 bases are TGTGCCAGCAGCTTTCGGCTAGCTAGCACAGATACGCAGTATTTT. It codes for CASSFRLASTDTQYF.